The next 9 T cell receptor beta chains were all read from a single sample in a study of cytomegalovirus exposure and HLA in healthy donors. Primers included in the PCR were 60 Vbeta and 13 Jbeta primers. Clones were sequenced by immunoSEQ multiplex PCR, and TCRdb holds only the in-frame ones, with some missing. The sample includes approximately 150,000 clones, 80% to 90% of them seen just once. The specimen sequenced was PBMCs. All receptors derive from a woman between 18 and 29 years old in good health and CMV-seropositive.

This clone was counted once. The chain employs TRBV4-1 and TRBJ1-6; a possible D gene is TRBD1 (5 bases). CDR3 length: 17 residues. Germline loops: CDR1 MGHRA, CDR2 YSYEKL. V lost 0 bases, J lost 6 bases, and 15 bases lay in between. This CDR3 reads CASSQDIRGRINSPLHF. For the CDR3, the DNA is TGCGCCAGCAGCCAAGACATAAGGGGCAGGATTAATTCACCCCTCCACTTT.

In DNA, the CDR3 is TGCGCCAGCAGCCCACGGACAGGAGGTAGGGTGAACACTGAAGCTTTCTTT. Translating gives CASSPRTGGRVNTEAFF. The chain has TRBV5-1 and TRBJ1-1, with TRBD1 matching 7 bases. With V trimmed by 4 bases and J by 0 bases, 12 bases remained unmatched. Germline values: CDR1 SGHRS, CDR2 YFSETQ. The CDR3 is made up of 17 amino acids.

The chain recombines TRBV29-1 with TRBJ2-2; maybe TRBD2 (5 bases). Looked up from germline, CDR1 is SQVTM and CDR2 is ANQGSEA. The V end lost 7 bases, the J end lost 0 bases, and 18 bases lay between the germline ends. This CDR3 has 16 residues. The CDR3 sequence is CSGSEASGPNTGELFF. CDR3 DNA: TGCAGCGGCTCGGAGGCTTCCGGCCCGAACACCGGGGAGCTGTTTTTT.

The CDR3 sequence is CASSLDRAGGTQYF. The CDR3 coding sequence is TGTGCCAGCAGCTTAGATCGAGCGGGGGGGACCCAGTACTTC. The chain links TRBV7-2 to TRBJ2-5; 9 bases agree with TRBD2. With 1 base clipped from V and 7 bases from J, the junction kept 4 bases outside the gene matches. CDR1 and CDR2 (germline): SGHTA, FQGNSA. The CDR3 has 14 residues. Combining the CDR3 with reference TRBV7-2 and TRBJ2-5 gives the whole variable domain GAGVSQSPSNKVTEKGKDVELRCDPISGHTALYWYRQSLGQGLEFLIYFQGNSAPDKSGLPSDRFSAERTGGSVSTLTIQRTQQEDSAVYLCASSLDRAGGTQYFGPGTRLLVL.

This chain uses TRBV7-9 with TRBJ1-4; the match to TRBD1 covers 10 bases. J was trimmed by 6 bases and V by 5 bases; bases with no gene match: 3. CDR1 is SEHNR and CDR2 is FQNEAQ in the germline V gene (reference sequence). The CDR3 consists of 14 residues. CDR3 sequence: CASSRDRGYEKLFF. As DNA, the CDR3 is TGTGCCAGCAGCCGGGACAGGGGATATGAAAAACTGTTTTTT.

The V and J genes are TRBV7-8 and TRBJ2-1; 10 bases are shared with TRBD2. Germline V lookup: CDR1 SGHVS, CDR2 FQNEAQ. The CDR3 sequence is 16 residues long. Trimming cost V 3 bases and J 6 bases; bases outside gene matches: 8. CDR3 in amino acids: CASSFRRAGGLNEQFF. The CDR3 coding sequence is TGTGCCAGCAGCTTTCGAAGAGCGGGGGGGCTCAATGAGCAGTTCTTC. The full variable domain, rest sourced from reference TRBV7-8 and TRBJ2-1, is GAGVSQSPRYKVAKRGQDVALRCDPISGHVSLFWYQQALGQGPEFLTYFQNEAQLDKSGLPSDRFFAERPEGSVSTLKIQRTQQEDSAVYLCASSFRRAGGLNEQFFGPGTRLTVL.

This sequence joins TRBV27 and TRBJ2-1; 8 nucleotides agree with TRBD1. The CDR3 has 18 amino acids. V lost 7 bases to trimming and J lost 7 bases; unmatched junction nucleotides: 21. Germline-derived CDR1 and CDR2 are MNHEY and SMNVEV (reference sequence). CDR3 in amino acids: CASTDRVLGLGSRNEQFF. CDR3 nucleotide sequence: TGTGCCAGCACGGACAGGGTTCTTGGACTCGGCTCTCGGAATGAGCAGTTCTTC.

The chain joins TRBV2 to TRBJ2-7; perhaps TRBD2 as D (7 bases). The germline V and J ends were trimmed by 7 bases and 4 bases, with 14 bases remaining between them. The germline V gene has CDR1 SNHLY and CDR2 FYNNEI. The CDR3 is 13 residues long. The CDR3 here is CASKGGLGYEQYF. DNA for the CDR3: TGTGCCAGCAAGGGGGGGCTAGGGTACGAGCAGTACTTC.

The chain links TRBV4-2 to TRBJ2-7; TRBD2 agrees at 15 bases. Trimming cost V 1 base and J 7 bases; bases outside gene matches: 8. This CDR3 spans 17 amino acids. The germline gives CDR1 LGHNA, CDR2 YNFKEQ. The CDR3 nucleotides read TGTGCCAGCAGCCAAGTTCGGACTAGCGGGGGGGCGGGGGAGCAGTACTTC. Translated, it gives CASSQVRTSGGAGEQYF.